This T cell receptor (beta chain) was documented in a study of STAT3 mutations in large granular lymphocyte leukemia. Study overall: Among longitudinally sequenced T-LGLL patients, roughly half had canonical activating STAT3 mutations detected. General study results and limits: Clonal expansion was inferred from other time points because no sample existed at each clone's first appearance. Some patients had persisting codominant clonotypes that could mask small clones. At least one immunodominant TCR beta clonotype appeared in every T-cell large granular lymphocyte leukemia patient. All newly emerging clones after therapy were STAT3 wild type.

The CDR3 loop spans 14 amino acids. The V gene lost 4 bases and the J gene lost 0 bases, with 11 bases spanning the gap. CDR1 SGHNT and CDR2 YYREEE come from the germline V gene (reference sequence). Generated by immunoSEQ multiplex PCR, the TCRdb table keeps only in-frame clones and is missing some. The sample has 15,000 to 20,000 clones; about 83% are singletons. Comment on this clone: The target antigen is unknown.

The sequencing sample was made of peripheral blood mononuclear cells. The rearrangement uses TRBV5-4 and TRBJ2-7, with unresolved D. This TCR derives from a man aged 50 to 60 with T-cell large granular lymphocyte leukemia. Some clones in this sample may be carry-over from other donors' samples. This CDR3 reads CASSPGQSSYEQYF. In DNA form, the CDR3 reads TGTGCCAGCAGCCCCGGGCAGAGCTCCTACGAGCAGTACTTC.